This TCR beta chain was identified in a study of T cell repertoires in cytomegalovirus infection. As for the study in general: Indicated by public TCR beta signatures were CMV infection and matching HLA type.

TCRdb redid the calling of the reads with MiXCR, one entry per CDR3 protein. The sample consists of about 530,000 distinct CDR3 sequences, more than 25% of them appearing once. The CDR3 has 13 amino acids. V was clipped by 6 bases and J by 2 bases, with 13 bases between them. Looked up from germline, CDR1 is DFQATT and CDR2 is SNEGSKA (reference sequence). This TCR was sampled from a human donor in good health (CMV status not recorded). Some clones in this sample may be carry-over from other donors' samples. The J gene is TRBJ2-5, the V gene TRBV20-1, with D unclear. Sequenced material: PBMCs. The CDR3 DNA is TGCAGTGCAGCAGAACATACACAAGAGACCCAGTACTTC. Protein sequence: CSAAEHTQETQYF.